A single sample is the source of the 4 T cell receptor beta chains below, sequenced in a study of blood T cell repertoires in COVID-19. Method: immunoSEQ multiplex PCR; TCRdb's copy keeps in-frame clones and lacks some. The sample lists about 310,000 clones, about nine tenths seen once, with 1% in the top ten. The sequencing input was peripheral blood. The receptors derive from a middle-aged man with active or convalescent COVID-19.

The V call is TRBV24-1, the J call TRBJ2-2; possible D gene TRBD1, 6 bases. Germline assignment: CDR1 KGHDR and CDR2 SFDVKD. Trimming removed 1 base from V and 4 bases from J, with 12 bases in between. The CDR3 runs to 16 residues. CDR3 DNA: TGTGCCACCAGTGATTTTTCGGGACACCTCACCGGGGAGCTGTTTTTT. Protein product: CATSDFSGHLTGELFF.

The chain carries TRBV19 and TRBJ1-5; TRBD1 aligns across 8 bases. The CDR3 totals 14 residues. J was trimmed by 6 bases and V by 6 bases; bases with no gene match: 7. Germline lookup yields CDR1 LNHDA and CDR2 SQIVND (reference sequence). CDR3 loop: CASSQGQAGQPQHF. CDR3 DNA: TGTGCCAGTAGCCAGGGACAGGCGGGTCAGCCCCAGCATTTT.

This clone was seen only once. The chain employs TRBV30 and TRBJ2-4; 9 positions match TRBD2. The CDR3 spans 18 residues. V was pared by 2 bases and J by 3 bases, with 14 bases of the junction left unmatched. Germline V gene data show CDR1 as GTSNPN and CDR2 as SVGIG (reference sequence). The CDR3 coding sequence is TGTGCCTGGAGTCCTAGCGGGAATCTACCAGGCCTCAAAAACATTCAGTACTTC. This gives the protein CAWSPSGNLPGLKNIQYF.

The chain recombines TRBV6-5 with TRBJ2-3, with D perhaps matching TRBD1 (6 bases). Germline-derived CDR1 and CDR2 are MNHEY and SVGAGI. V lost 4 bases, J lost 1 base, and 9 bases lay in between. CDR3 size: 14 residues. The CDR3 loop is CASSSRTGTDTQYF. As DNA, the CDR3 is TGTGCCAGCAGTTCTCGGACAGGCACAGATACGCAGTATTTT.